The subject of this entry is one TCR beta chain. Its antigen is not known. Here immunoSEQ multiplex PCR was the method, and the copy in TCRdb shows in-frame clones only, minus some. Seen here are about 150,000 clones, more than 75% observed once, and the top ten hold around 1.8%. This entry belongs to a study of T cell responses to AZD1222 COVID-19 vaccine. Study conclusions and caveats: The study found vaccine-associated CD4 TCRs spanning spike, dominant at 160-218 and 743-854. Possibly, clonal diversity was underestimated; donors were largely white British and included more females.

Germline-derived CDR1 and CDR2 are MGHRA and YSYEKL. The V end was cut by 3 bases, the J end by 3 bases, with 5 bases between. This CDR3 is built from 12 residues. The sequences come from peripheral blood, collected 28 days after the second AZD1222 dose. The sequence was collected from an adult who received the AZD1222 COVID-19 vaccine. V and J are TRBV4-1 and TRBJ1-1; D not resolved. Written as DNA, the CDR3 is TGCGCCAGCAGCCATCCATACACTGAAGCTTTCTTT. Translated: CASSHPYTEAFF.